This T cell receptor (beta chain) was observed in a study of PD-1 blockade in classical Hodgkin lymphoma. Repertoires were generated with immunoSEQ multiplex PCR, while TCRdb's copy carries only in-frame clones and drops some. The table has 30,000 to 50,000 clones, 70% to 85% seen once. Noted time point: cycle 4 day 1 (C4D1), after more than five weeks of nivolumab. Every single patient, without exception, relapsed after autologous stem cell transplantation, and brentuximab vedotin exposure varied. The ends were cut back, 1 base at V and 5 bases at J, with 11 bases in the middle. Germline V CDR1 and CDR2: MGHDK, SYGVNS. The CDR3 totals 14 residues.

This TCR derives from a human donor with classical Hodgkin lymphoma. The chain recombines TRBV25-1 with TRBJ2-5; a weak D match, TRBD1 (6 bases). Sequenced material: peripheral blood mononuclear cells (PBMCs), taken before the fourth cycle of nivolumab. The DNA of the CDR3 is TGTGCCAGCAGTGAATTTGGGGGCAGGGAGACCCAGTACTTC. Protein product: CASSEFGGRETQYF.